Listed below are T cell receptor beta chains from one sample, sequenced in a study of blood T cell repertoires in COVID-19. This table comes from immunoSEQ multiplex PCR, and its TCRdb copy is limited to in-frame clones, with some not included. In the table there are 130,000 to 150,000 clones, around 86% of which are singletons. What was sequenced was peripheral blood. The origin of the receptors is a human donor in a cohort sampled during active COVID-19. The CDR3 runs from the conserved cysteine through the conserved F or W. A D gene is named only where the DNA matches it firmly.

D gene	V gene	CDR3 length	J gene	CDR3 protein
NA	TRBV7-2	14	TRBJ2-5	CANYPLGGATAQYF
TRBD2	TRBV18	16	TRBJ2-7	CASSPGIGRSSYEQYF
NA	TRBV7-5	16	TRBJ2-1	CVRSSPTSPGYNEQFF
TRBD2	TRBV20-1	15	TRBJ2-3	CSASRVAGGGDTQYF
TRBD2	TRBV4-3	16	TRBJ2-1	CASSQGEGIRYNEQFF
NA	TRBV27	12	TRBJ2-3	CASSLLGTLPYF
TRBD2	TRBV28	16	TRBJ2-6	CASIAGGKTGANVLTF
TRBD2	TRBV24-1	17	TRBJ2-3	CATSDSVAGAGTDTQYF
NA	TRBV18	14	TRBJ2-7	CASSPPGLPYEQYF
NA	TRBV27	13	TRBJ2-4	CASSLGGKNIQYF
NA	TRBV4-2	15	TRBJ2-7	CASSASVLSSYEQYF
NA	TRBV9	15	TRBJ2-6	CASSLGESGANVLTF
TRBD1	TRBV14	14	TRBJ1-2	CASSQDPTGVGYTF
TRBD1	TRBV5-1	15	TRBJ1-3	CASSPTGEGGNTIYF
NA	TRBV5-4	14	TRBJ1-1	CASSILTGDTEAFF
TRBD2	TRBV28	18	TRBJ2-6	CASSKTSGSLSGANVLTF
TRBD1	TRBV7-2	13	TRBJ1-5	CASSRDRGQPQHF
TRBD2	TRBV7-6	16	TRBJ2-5	CASSPIAGGGVETQYF
NA	TRBV19	19	TRBJ2-6	CASSSQPGLYVSGANVLTF
NA	TRBV29-1	13	TRBJ2-7	CSVRTAFSYEQYF
NA	TRBV18	14	TRBJ2-5	CASTTLGLKETQYF
NA	TRBV11-2	13	TRBJ1-1	CASRLTLNTEAFF